This T cell receptor (beta chain) originates from a study of regulatory dendritic cells for organ transplantation. Study background: Monocytes received vitamin D3 on days 0 and 4, IL-10 on day 4.

A note on this clone: Its specificity is not known.

TCRdb keeps only in-frame clones here, not all; method: immunoSEQ multiplex PCR. The repertoire holds about 5,400 clones, 60% to 75% seen once, with 15% to 20% in the top ten. Study results and caveats: Of resting T cell subsets, memory CD8+ had the most alloreactive clonotypes.

Allogeneic regulatory or mature dendritic cells were co-cultured for 4 to 6 days with CFSE-labeled sorted T cells at 1:10. Sequencing was done on a sample of memory CD8+ T cells from blood cultured with regulatory dendritic cells. Subset described: CD45RO+ memory T cells. This TCR was sampled from a human donor in good health.

The CDR3 region has the DNA TGCGCCAGCAGCCAGCTACAGGGTGATAATGAGCAGTTCTTC. This encodes CASSQLQGDNEQFF. This chain joins TRBV4-1 and TRBJ2-1, with a tentative D call TRBD1 (6 bases). The CDR3 has 14 amino acids. V was cut by 3 bases and J by 7 bases, with 13 bases left in between. Germline V gene lookup returns CDR1 MGHRA and CDR2 YSYEKL.